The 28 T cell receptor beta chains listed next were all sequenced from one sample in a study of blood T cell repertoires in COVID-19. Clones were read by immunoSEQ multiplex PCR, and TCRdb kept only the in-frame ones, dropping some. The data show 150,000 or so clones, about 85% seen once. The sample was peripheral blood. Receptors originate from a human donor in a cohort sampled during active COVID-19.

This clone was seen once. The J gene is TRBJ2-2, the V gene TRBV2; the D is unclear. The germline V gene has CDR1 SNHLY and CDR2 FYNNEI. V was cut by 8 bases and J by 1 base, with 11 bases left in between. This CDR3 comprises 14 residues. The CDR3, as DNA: TGTGCCAGCCTTCCCCTCAGGAACACCGGGGAGCTGTTTTTT. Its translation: CASLPLRNTGELFF.

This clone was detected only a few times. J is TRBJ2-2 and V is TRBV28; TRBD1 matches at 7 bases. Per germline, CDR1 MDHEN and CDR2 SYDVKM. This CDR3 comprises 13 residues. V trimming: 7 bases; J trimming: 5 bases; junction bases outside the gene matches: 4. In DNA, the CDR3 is TGTGCCAGCAAACCAGGGGGTACCGGGGAGCTGTTTTTT. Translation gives CASKPGGTGELFF.

The CDR3 reads CASYRGEADNEQFF. The CDR3 nucleotides are TGCGCCAGTTACAGGGGTGAAGCGGACAATGAGCAGTTCTTC. The chain combines TRBV5-1 with TRBJ2-1; 7 bases match TRBD1. The CDR3 contains 14 residues. Germline CDR1 is SGHRS and CDR2 is YFSETQ. The V and J ends lost 8 bases and 5 bases, in that order; junction bases with no gene match: 10. The entire variable domain, with the rest obtained from reference TRBV5-1 and TRBJ2-1, is as follows: KAGVTQTPRYLIKTRGQQVTLSCSPISGHRSVSWYQQTPGQGLQFLFEYFSETQRNKGNFPGRFSGRQFSNSRSEMNVSTLELGDSALYLCASYRGEADNEQFFGPGTRLTVL.

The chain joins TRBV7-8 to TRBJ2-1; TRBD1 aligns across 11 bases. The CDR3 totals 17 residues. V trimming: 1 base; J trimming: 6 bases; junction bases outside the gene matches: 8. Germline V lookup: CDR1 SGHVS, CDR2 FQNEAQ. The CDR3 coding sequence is TGTGCCAGCAGCTTAGTGTCCGGGACAGGGGGGTTCAATGAGCAGTTCTTC. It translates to CASSLVSGTGGFNEQFF. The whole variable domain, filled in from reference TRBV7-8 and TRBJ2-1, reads GAGVSQSPRYKVAKRGQDVALRCDPISGHVSLFWYQQALGQGPEFLTYFQNEAQLDKSGLPSDRFFAERPEGSVSTLKIQRTQQEDSAVYLCASSLVSGTGGFNEQFFGPGTRLTVL.

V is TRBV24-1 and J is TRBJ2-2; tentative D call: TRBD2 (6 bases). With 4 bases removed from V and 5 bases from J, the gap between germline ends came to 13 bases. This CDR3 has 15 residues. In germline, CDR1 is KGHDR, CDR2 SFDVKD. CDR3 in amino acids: CATSDSGGITGELFF. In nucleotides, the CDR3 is TGTGCCACCAGTGACTCGGGCGGGATTACCGGGGAGCTGTTTTTT.

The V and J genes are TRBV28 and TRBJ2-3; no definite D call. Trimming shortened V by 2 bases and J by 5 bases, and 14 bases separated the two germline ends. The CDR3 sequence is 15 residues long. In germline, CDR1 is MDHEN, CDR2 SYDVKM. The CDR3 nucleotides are TGTGCCAGCAGTTTAGCACTCGTTACGGGAGATACGCAGTATTTT. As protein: CASSLALVTGDTQYF.

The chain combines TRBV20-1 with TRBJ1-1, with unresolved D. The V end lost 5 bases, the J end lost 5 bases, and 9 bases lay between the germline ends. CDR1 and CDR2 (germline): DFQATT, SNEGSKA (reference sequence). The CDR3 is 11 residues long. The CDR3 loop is CSARPRTEAFF. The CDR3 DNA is TGCAGTGCTCGCCCGAGGACTGAAGCTTTCTTT.

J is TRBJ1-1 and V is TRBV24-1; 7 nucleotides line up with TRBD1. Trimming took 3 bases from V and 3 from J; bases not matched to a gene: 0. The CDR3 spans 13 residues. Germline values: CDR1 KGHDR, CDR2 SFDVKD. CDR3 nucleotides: TGTGCCACCAGTGATGGGACAGACACTGAAGCTTTCTTT. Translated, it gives CATSDGTDTEAFF.

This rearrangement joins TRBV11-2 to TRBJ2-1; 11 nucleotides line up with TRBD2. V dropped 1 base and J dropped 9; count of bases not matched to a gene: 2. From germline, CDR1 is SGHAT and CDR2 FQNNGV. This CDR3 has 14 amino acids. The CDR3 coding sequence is TGTGCCAGCAGCTTAGTCACTAGCGGGAGTGAGCAGTTCTTC. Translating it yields CASSLVTSGSEQFF.

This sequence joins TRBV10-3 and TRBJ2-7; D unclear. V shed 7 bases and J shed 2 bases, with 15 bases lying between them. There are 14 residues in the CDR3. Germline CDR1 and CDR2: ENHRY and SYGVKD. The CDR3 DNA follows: TGTGCCATCACCTCCCCCCCACAGACCTACGAGCAGTACTTC. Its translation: CAITSPPQTYEQYF.

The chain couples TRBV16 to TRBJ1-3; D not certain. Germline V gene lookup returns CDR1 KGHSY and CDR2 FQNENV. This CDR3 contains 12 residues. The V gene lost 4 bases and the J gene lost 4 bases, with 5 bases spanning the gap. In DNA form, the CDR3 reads TGTGCCAGCAGCCCCCTCGGAAACACCATATATTTT. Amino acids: CASSPLGNTIYF.

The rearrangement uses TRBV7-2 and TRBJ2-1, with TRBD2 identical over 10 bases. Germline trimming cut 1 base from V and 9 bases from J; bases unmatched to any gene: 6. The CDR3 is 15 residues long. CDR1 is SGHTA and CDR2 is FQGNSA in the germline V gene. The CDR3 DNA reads TGTGCCAGCAGCTTAGTTTCTAGCGGGAGTGGTGAGCAGTTCTTC. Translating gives CASSLVSSGSGEQFF.

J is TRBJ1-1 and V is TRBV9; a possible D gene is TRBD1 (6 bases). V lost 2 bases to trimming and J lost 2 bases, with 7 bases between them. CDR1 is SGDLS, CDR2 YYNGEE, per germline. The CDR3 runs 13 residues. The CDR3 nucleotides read TGTGCCAGCAGCGTCGGGACAAACACTGAAGCTTTCTTT. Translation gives CASSVGTNTEAFF.

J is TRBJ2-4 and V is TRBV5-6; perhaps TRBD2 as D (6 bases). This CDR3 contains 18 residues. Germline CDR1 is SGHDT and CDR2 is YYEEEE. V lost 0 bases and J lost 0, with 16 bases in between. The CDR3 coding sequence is TGTGCCAGCAGCTTGGCGGGGGTAGGGCGTCTAGCCAAAAACATTCAGTACTTC. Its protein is CASSLAGVGRLAKNIQYF.

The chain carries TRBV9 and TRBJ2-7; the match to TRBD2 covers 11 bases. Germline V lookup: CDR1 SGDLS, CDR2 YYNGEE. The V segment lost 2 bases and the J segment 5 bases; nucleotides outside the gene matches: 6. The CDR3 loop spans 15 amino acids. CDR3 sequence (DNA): TGTGCCAGCAGCGTCCTTAGCGGGAGGGCAGACGAGCAGTACTTC. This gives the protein CASSVLSGRADEQYF.

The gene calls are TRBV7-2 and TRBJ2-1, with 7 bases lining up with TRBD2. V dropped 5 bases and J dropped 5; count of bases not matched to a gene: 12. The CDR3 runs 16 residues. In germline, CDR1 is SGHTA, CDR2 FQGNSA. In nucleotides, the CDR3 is TGTGCCAGCAGCCGCCCGGGGAGGGGAGTCAACAATGAGCAGTTCTTC. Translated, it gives CASSRPGRGVNNEQFF.

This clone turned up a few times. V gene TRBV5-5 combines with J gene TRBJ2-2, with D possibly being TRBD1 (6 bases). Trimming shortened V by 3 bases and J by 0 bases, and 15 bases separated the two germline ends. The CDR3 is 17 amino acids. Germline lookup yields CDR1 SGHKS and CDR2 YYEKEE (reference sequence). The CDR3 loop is CASSSVITGTNTGELFF. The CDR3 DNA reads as TGTGCCAGCAGCTCGGTAATAACAGGGACGAACACCGGGGAGCTGTTTTTT.

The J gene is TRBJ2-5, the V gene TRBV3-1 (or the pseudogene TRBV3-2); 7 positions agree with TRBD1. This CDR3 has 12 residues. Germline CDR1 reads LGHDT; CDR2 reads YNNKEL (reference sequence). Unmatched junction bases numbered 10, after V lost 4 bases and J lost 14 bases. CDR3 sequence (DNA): TGTGCCAGCAGCCCAGGGAACAGGGGATGTTACTTC. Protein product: CASSPGNRGCYF.

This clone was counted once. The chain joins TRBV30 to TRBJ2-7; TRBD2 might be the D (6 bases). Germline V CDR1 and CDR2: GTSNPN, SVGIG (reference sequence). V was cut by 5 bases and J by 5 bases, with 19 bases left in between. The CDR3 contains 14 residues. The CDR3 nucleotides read TGTGCCTGGGAGGTTCGGGGGAGGAGTCACGAGCAGTACTTC. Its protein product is CAWEVRGRSHEQYF.

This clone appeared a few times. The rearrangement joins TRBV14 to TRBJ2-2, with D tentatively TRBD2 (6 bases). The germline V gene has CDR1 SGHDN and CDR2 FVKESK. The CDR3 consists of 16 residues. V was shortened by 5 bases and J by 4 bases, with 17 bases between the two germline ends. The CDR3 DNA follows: TGTGCCAGCAGCAACCTCGGGGGTTTGAGCACCGGGGAGCTGTTTTTT. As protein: CASSNLGGLSTGELFF.

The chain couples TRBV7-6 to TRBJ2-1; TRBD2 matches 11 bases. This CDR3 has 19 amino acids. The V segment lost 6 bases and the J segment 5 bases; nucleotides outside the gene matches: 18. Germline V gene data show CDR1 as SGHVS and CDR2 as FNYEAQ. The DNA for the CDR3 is TGTGCCAGCAGTCCTTTCACTAGCGGGAGAATAGGGCGGAACAATGAGCAGTTCTTC. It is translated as CASSPFTSGRIGRNNEQFF.

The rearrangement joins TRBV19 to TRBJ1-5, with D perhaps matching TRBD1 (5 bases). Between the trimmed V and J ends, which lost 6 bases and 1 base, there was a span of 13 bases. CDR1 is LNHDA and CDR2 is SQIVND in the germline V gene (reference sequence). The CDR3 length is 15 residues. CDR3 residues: CASRTSGTSNQPQHF. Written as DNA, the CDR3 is TGTGCCAGTAGAACCAGCGGGACCAGCAATCAGCCCCAGCATTTT.

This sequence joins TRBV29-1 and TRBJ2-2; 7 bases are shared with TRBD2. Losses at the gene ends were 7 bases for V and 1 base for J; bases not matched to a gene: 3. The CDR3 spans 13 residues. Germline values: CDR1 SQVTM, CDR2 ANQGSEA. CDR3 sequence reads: CSAPSGNTGELFF. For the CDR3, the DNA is TGCAGCGCCCCTAGCGGGAACACCGGGGAGCTGTTTTTT.

This CDR3 reads CASSRRSAAFQETQYF. CDR3 nucleotides: TGTGCCAGCAGCCGAAGATCAGCGGCGTTCCAAGAGACCCAGTACTTC. The chain carries TRBV14 and TRBJ2-5; D might be TRBD2 (5 bases). CDR3 length: 16 amino acids. Trimming pared 4 bases from V and 1 base from J, leaving 16 bases between. The germline gives CDR1 SGHDN, CDR2 FVKESK.

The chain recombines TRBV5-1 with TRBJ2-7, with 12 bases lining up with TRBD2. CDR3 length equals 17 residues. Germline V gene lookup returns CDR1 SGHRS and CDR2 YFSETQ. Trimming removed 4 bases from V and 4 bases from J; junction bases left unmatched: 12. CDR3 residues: CASSLGLAGTGPYEQYF. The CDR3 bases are TGCGCCAGCAGCCTAGGACTAGCGGGGACGGGTCCGTACGAGCAGTACTTC.

The CDR3, as DNA: TGCGCCAGCAGCTGGGAACTGACTAGCGGGAAGGATACGCAGTATTTT. Its translation is CASSWELTSGKDTQYF. The gene calls are TRBV5-1 and TRBJ2-3; 11 bases line up with TRBD2. CDR1 and CDR2 from the germline V gene are SGHRS and YFSETQ. V dropped 3 bases and J dropped 6; count of bases not matched to a gene: 9. CDR3 length: 16 residues. The entire variable domain, with the rest obtained from reference TRBV5-1 and TRBJ2-3, is as follows: KAGVTQTPRYLIKTRGQQVTLSCSPISGHRSVSWYQQTPGQGLQFLFEYFSETQRNKGNFPGRFSGRQFSNSRSEMNVSTLELGDSALYLCASSWELTSGKDTQYFGPGTRLTVL.

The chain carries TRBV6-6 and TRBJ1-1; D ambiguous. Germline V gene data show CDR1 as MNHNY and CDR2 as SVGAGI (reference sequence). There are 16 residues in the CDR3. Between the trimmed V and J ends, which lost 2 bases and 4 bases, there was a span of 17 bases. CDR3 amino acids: CASSYGTAPYGTEAFF. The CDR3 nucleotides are TGTGCCAGCAGTTACGGTACAGCACCCTACGGCACTGAAGCTTTCTTT.

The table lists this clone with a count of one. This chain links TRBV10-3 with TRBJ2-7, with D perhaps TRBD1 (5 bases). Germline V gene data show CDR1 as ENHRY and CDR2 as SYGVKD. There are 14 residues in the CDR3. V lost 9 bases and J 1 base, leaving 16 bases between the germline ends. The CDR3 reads CAMRPRQLSYEQYF. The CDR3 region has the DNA TGTGCCATGCGGCCTCGACAGCTATCCTACGAGCAGTACTTC.